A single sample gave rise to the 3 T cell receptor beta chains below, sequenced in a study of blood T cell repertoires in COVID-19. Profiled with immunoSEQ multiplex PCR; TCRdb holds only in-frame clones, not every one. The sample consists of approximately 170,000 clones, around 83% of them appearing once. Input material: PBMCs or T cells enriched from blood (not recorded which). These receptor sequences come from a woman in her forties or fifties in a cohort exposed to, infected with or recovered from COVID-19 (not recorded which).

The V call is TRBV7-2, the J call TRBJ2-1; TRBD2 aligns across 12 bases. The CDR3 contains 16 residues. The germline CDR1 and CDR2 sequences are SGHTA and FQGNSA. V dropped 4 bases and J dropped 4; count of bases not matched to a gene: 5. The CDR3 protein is CASSSSGGGGYNEQFF. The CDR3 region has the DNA TGTGCCAGCAGCTCTAGCGGGGGGGGAGGTTACAATGAGCAGTTCTTC.

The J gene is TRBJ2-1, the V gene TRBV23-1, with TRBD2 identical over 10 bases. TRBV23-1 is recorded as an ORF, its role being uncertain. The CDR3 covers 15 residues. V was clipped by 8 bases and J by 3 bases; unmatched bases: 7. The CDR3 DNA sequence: TGCGCCAGCGGGCTAGCGGGAGTAAACTACAATGAGCAGTTCTTC. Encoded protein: CASGLAGVNYNEQFF.

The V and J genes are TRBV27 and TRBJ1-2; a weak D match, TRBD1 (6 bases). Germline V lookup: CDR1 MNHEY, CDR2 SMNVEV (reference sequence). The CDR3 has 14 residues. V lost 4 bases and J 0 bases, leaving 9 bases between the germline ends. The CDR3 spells CASSSTGTNYGYTF. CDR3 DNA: TGTGCCAGCAGTTCCACAGGGACTAACTATGGCTACACCTTC.